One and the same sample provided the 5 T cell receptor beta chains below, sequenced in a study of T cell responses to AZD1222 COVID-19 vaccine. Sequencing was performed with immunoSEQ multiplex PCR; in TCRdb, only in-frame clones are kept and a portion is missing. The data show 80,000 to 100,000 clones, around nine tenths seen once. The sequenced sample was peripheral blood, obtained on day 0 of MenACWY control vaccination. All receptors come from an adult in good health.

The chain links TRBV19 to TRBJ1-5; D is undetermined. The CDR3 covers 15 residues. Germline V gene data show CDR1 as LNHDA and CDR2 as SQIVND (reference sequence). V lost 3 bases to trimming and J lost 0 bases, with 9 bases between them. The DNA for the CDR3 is TGTGCCAGTAGTATGACACTCGTTAGCAATCAGCCCCAGCATTTT. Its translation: CASSMTLVSNQPQHF.

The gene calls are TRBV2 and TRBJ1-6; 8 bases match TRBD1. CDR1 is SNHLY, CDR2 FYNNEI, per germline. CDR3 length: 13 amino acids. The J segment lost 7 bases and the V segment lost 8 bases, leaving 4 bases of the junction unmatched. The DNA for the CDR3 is TGTGCCAGCGGAAGACAGGGGAATTCACCCCTCCACTTT. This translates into CASGRQGNSPLHF.

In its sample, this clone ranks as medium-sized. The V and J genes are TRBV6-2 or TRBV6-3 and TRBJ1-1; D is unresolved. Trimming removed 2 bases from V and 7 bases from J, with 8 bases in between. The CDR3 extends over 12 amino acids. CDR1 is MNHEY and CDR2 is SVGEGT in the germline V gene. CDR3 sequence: CASSYQTDEAFF. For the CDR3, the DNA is TGTGCCAGCAGTTACCAGACCGATGAAGCTTTCTTT.

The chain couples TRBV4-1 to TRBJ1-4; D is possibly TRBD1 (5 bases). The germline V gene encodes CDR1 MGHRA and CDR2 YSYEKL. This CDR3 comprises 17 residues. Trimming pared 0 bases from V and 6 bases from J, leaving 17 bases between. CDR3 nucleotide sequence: TGCGCCAGCAGCCAAGATTTGGACTTTGTAGGGGATGAAAAACTGTTTTTT. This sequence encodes CASSQDLDFVGDEKLFF.

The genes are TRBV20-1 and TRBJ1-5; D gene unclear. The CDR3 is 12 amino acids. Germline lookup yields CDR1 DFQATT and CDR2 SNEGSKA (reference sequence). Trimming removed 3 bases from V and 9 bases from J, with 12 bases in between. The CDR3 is CSASALSWPQHF. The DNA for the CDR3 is TGCAGTGCTAGTGCCCTCAGCTGGCCCCAGCATTTT.